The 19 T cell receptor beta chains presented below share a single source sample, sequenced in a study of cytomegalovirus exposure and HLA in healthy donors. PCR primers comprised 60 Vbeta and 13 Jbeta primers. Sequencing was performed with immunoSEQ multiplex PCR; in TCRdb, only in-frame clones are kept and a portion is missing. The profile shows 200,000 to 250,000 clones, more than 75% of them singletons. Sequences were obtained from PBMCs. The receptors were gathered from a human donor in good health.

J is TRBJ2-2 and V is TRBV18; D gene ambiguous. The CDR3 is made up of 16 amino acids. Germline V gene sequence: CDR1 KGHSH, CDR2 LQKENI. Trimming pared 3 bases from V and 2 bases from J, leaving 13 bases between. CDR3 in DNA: TGTGCCAGCTCACCGAACGCCGGAGCCAACACCGGGGAGCTGTTTTTT. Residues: CASSPNAGANTGELFF.

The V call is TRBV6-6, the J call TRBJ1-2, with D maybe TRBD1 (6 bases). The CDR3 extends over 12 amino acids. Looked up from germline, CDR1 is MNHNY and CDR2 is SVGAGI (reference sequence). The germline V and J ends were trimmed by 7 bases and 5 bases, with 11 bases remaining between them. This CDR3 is CASTGVGYGYTF. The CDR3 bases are TGTGCCAGCACAGGGGTCGGATATGGCTACACCTTC.

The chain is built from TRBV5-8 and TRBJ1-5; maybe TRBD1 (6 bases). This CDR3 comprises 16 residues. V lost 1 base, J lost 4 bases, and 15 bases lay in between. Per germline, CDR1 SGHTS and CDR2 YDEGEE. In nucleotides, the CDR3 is TGTGCCAGCAGCTTGTTGTCAGGGGTCGTGAATCAGCCCCAGCATTTT. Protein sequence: CASSLLSGVVNQPQHF.

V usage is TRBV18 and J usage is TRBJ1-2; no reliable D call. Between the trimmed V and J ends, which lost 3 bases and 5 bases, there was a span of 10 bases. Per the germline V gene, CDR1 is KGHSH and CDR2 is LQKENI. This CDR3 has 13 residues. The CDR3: CASSPAAEYGYTF. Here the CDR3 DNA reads TGTGCCAGCTCACCGGCGGCAGAATATGGCTACACCTTC.

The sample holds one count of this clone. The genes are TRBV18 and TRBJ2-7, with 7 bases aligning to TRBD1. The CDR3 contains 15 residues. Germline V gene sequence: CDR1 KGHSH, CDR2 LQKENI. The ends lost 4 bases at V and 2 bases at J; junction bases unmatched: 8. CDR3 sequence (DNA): TGTGCCAGCTCACTGAACCGGGACAGAACCTACGAGCAGTACTTC. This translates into CASSLNRDRTYEQYF. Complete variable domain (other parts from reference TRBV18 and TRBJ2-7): NAGVMQNPRHLVRRRGQEARLRCSPMKGHSHVYWYRQLPEEGLKFMVYLQKENIIDESGMPKERFSAEFPKEGPSILRIQQVVRGDSAAYFCASSLNRDRTYEQYFGPGTRLTVT.

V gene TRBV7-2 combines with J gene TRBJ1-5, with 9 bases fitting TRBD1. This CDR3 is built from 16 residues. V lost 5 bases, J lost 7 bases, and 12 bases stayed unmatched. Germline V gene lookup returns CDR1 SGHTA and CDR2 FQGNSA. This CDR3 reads CASSPNMGTGNQPQHF. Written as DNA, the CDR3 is TGTGCCAGCAGCCCAAATATGGGGACAGGGAACCAGCCCCAGCATTTT.

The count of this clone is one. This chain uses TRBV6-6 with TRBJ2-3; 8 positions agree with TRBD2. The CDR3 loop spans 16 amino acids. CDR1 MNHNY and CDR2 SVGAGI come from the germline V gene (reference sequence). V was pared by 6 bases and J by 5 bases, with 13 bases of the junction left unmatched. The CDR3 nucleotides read TGTGCCAGCAGAGGGAAAGCGGGAGAGGGGGAAGATACGCAGTATTTT. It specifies CASRGKAGEGEDTQYF.

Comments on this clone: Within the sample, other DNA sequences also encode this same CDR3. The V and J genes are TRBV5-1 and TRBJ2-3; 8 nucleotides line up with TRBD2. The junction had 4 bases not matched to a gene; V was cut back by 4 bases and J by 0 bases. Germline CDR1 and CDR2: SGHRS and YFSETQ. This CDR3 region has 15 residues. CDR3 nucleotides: TGCGCCAGCAGCACCTTAGCGGGAAGCACAGATACGCAGTATTTT. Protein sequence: CASSTLAGSTDTQYF.

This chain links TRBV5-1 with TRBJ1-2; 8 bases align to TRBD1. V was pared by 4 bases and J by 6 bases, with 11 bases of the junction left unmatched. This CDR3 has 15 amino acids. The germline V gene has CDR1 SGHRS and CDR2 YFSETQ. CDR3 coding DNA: TGCGCCAGCAGCACTGCCCTAACAGGGGGTAATGGCTACACCTTC. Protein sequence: CASSTALTGGNGYTF.

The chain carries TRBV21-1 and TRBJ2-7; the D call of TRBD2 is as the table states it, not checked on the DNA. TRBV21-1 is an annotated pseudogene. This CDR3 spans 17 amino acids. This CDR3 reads CASSKGAQGLAEYEQYF. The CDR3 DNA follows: TGTGCCAGCAGCAAAGGGGCACAGGGACTAGCGGAATACGAGCAGTACTTC.

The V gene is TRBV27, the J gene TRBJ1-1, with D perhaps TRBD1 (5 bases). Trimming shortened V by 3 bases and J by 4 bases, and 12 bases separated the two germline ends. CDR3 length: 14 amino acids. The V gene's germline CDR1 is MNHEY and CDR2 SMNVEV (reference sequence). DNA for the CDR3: TGTGCCAGCAGTTTGGATAGGGGTGGCACTGAAGCTTTCTTT. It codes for CASSLDRGGTEAFF.

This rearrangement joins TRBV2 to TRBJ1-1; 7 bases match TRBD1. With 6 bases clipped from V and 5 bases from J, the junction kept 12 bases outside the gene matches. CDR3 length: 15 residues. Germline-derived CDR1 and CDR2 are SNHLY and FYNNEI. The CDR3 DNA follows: TGTGCCAGCAGAGAATACAGGGGAATGGGGACTGAAGCTTTCTTT. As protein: CASREYRGMGTEAFF.

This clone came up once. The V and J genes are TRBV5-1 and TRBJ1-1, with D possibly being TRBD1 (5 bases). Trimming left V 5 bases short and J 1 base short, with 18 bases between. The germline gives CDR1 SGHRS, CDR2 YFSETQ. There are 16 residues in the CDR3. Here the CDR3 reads CASSFGSPTGNTEAFF. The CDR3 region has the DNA TGCGCCAGCAGTTTTGGTTCGCCTACAGGGAACACTGAAGCTTTCTTT.

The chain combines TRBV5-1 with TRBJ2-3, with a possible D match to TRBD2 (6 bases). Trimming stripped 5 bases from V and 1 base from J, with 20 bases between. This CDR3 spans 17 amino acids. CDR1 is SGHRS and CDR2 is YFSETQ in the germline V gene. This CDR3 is CASSRAPIGEGTDTQYF. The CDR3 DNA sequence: TGCGCCAGCAGTCGGGCTCCCATAGGGGAGGGCACAGATACGCAGTATTTT.

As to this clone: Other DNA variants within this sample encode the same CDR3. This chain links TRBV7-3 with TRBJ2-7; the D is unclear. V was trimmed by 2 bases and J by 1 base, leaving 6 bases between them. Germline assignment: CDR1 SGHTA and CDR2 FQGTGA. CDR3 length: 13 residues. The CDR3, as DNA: TGTGCCAGCAGCTTAGGGCATTCCTACGAGCAGTACTTC. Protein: CASSLGHSYEQYF. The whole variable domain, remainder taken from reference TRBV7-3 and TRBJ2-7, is GAGVSQTPSNKVTEKGKYVELRCDPISGHTALYWYRQSLGQGPEFLIYFQGTGAADDSGLPNDRFFAVRPEGSVSTLKIQRTERGDSAVYLCASSLGHSYEQYFGPGTRLTVT.

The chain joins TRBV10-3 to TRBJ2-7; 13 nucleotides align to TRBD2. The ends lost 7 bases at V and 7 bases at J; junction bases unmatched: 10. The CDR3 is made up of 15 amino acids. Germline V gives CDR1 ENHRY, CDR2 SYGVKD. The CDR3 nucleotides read TGTGCCATCAACTCCAAGACTAGCGGGAGGAATGAGCAGTACTTC. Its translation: CAINSKTSGRNEQYF.

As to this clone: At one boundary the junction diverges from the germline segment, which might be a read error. The CDR3 sequence: CASSFLRGPLFYGHTF. The CDR3 DNA reads as TGTGCCAGCAGCTTTTTAAGGGGGCCCCTTTTCTATGGCCACACCTTC. The genes are TRBV7-6 and TRBJ1-2; TRBD1 matches at 7 bases. In germline, CDR1 is SGHVS, CDR2 FNYEAQ. The CDR3 extends over 16 amino acids. Using reference TRBV7-6 and TRBJ1-2 for the parts outside the CDR3, the full variable domain is GAGVSQSPRYKVTKRGQDVALRCDPISGHVSLYWYRQALGQGPEFLTYFNYEAQQDKSGLPNDRFSAERPEGSISTLTIQRTEQRDSAMYRCASSFLRGPLFYGHTFGSGTRLTVV.

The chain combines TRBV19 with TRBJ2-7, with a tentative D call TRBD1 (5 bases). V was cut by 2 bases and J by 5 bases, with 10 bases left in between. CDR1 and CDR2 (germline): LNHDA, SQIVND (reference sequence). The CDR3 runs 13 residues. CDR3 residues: CASSIQGLHEQYF. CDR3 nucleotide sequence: TGTGCCAGTAGTATACAGGGTTTACACGAGCAGTACTTC.

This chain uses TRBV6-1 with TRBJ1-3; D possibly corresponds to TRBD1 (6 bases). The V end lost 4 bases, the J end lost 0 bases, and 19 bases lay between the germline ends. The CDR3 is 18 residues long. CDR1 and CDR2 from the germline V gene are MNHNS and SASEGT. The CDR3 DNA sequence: TGTGCCAGCAGTGTTGCTCCGACAGGCGGCAACTCTGGAAACACCATATATTTT. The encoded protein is CASSVAPTGGNSGNTIYF.